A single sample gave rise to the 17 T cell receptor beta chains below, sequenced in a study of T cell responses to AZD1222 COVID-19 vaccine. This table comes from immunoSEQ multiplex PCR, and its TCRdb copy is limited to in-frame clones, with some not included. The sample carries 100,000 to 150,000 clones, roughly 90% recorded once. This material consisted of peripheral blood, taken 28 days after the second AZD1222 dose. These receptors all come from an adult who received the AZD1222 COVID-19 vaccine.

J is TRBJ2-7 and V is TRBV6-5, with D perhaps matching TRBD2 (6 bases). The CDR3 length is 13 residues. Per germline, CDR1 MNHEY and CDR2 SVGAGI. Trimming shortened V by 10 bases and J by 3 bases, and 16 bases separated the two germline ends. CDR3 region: CATANLANYEQYF. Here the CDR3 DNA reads TGTGCCACCGCAAATCTAGCGAACTACGAGCAGTACTTC.

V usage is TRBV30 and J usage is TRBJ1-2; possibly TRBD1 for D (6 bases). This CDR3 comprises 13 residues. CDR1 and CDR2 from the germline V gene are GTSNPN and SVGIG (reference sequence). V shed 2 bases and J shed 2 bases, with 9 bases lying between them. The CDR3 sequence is CAWSSQGNYGYTF. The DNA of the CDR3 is TGTGCCTGGAGTTCCCAGGGGAACTATGGCTACACCTTC.

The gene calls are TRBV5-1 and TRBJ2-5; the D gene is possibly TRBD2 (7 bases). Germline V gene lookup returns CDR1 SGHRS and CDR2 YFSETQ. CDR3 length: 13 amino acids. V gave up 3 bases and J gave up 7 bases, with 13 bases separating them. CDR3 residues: CASSSTGRGTQYF. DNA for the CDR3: TGCGCCAGCAGCTCCACAGGGAGGGGGACCCAGTACTTC.

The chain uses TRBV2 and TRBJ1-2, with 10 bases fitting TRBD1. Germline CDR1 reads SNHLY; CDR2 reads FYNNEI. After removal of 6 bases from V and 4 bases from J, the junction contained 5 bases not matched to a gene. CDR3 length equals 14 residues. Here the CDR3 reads CASSRTGGTYGYTF. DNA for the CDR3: TGTGCCAGCAGCAGGACAGGGGGTACCTATGGCTACACCTTC.

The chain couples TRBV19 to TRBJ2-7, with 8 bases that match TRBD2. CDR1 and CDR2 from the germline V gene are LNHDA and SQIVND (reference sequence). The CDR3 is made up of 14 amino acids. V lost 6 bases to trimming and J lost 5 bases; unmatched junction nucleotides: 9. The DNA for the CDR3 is TGTGCCAGTAGCTCGACTAGCGTTGGCCACGAGCAGTACTTC. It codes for CASSSTSVGHEQYF.

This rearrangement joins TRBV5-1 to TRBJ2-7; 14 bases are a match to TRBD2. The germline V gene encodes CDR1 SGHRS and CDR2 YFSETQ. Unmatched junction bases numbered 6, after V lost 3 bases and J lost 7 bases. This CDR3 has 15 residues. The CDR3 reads CASSSGTSGSWEQYF. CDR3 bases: TGCGCCAGCAGCTCCGGGACTAGCGGGAGTTGGGAGCAGTACTTC.

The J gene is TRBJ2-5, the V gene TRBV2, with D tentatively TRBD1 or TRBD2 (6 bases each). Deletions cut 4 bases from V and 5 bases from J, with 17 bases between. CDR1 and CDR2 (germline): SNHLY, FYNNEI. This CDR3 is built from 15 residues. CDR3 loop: CASSVSRGAEETQYF. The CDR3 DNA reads TGTGCCAGCAGTGTGTCGAGGGGGGCGGAGGAGACCCAGTACTTC.

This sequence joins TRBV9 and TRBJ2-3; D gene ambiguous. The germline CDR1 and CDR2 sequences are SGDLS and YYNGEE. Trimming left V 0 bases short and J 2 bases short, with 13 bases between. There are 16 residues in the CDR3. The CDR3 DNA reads TGTGCCAGCAGCGTAGGTGGGGATCGAGCCACAGATACGCAGTATTTT. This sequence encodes CASSVGGDRATDTQYF.

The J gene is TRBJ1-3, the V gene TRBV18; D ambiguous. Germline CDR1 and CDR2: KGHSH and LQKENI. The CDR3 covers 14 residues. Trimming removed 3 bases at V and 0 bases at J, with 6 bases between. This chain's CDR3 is CASSPPASGNTIYF. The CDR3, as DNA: TGTGCCAGCTCACCCCCGGCCTCTGGAAACACCATATATTTT.

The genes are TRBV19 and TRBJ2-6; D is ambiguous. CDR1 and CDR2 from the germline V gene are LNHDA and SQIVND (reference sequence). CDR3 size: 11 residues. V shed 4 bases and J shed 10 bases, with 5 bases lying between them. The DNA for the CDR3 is TGTGCCAGTAGTAAGACAAACGTCCTGACTTTC. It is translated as CASSKTNVLTF.

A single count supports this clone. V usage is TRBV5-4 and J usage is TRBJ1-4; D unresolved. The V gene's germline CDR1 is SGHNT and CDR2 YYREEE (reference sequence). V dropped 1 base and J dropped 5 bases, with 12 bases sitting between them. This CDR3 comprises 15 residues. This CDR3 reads CASSLKQGGNEKLFF. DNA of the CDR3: TGTGCCAGCAGCTTGAAACAAGGAGGCAATGAAAAACTGTTTTTT.

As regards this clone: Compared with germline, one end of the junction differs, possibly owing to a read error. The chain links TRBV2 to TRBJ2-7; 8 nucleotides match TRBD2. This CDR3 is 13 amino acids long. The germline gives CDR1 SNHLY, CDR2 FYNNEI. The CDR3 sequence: CASRGIGTSPYLF. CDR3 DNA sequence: TGTGCCAGCAGAGGCATAGGGACTAGTCCTTATTTGTTC.

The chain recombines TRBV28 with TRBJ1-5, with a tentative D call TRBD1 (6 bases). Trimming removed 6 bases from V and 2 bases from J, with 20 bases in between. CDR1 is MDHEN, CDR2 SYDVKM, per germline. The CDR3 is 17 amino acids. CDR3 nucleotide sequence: TGTGCCAGCAGACCCAGGGCAGGGGTAATTGGCAATCAGCCCCAGCATTTT. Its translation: CASRPRAGVIGNQPQHF. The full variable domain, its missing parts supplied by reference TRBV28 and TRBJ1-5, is DVKVTQSSRYLVKRTGEKVFLECVQDMDHENMFWYRQDPGLGLRLIYFSYDVKMKEKGDIPEGYSVSREKKERFSLILESASTNQTSMYLCASRPRAGVIGNQPQHFGDGTRLSIL.

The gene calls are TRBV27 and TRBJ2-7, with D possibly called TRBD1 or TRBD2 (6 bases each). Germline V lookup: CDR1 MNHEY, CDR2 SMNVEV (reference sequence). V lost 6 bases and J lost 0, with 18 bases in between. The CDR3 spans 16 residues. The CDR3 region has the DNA TGTGCCAGCAGAACCTTGAGAGGGGGGATCTCCTACGAGCAGTACTTC. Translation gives CASRTLRGGISYEQYF.

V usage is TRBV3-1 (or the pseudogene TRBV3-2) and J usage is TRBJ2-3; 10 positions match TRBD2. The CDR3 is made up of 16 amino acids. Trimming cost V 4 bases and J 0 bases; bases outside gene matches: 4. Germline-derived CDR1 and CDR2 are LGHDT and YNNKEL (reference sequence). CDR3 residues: CASSLLTSGSTDTQYF. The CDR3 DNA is TGTGCCAGCAGCCTGTTGACTAGCGGGAGCACAGATACGCAGTATTTT.

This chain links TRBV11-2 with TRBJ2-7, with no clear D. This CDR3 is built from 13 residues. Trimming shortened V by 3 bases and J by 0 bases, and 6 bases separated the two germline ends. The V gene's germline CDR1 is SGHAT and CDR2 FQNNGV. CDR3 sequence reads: CASSFTLSYEQYF. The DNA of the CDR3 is TGTGCCAGCAGCTTTACGCTCTCCTACGAGCAGTACTTC.

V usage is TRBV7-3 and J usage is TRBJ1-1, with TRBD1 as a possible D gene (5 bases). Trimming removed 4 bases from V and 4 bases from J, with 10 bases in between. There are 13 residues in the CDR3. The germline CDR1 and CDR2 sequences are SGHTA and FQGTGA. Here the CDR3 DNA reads TGTGCCAGCAGCTCCCTCGGGGGCACTGAAGCTTTCTTT. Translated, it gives CASSSLGGTEAFF.